This paragraph covers one T cell receptor beta chain sequence. This clone's antigen is unknown. V is pared back by 2 bases and J by 0 bases, with 8 bases lying between the germline termini. The CDR3 runs 15 amino acids, cysteine and phenylalanine included. Kept here is only the CDR3 DNA, which spans 45 bases and is read in frame from base 1. CDR1 and CDR2 are drawn from the germline V gene: MDHEN, SYDVKM. The method behind the library was the immunoSEQ multiplex PCR assay. For the multiplex PCR, a mixture combining 60 forward primers for TCR Vbeta segments and 13 reverse primers for TCR Jbeta segments was used. The CDR3 region of rearranged TCR beta genes was amplified from genomic DNA by a multiplex PCR assay. The amplified TCR beta libraries were sequenced on the Illumina HiSeq System as 87-base-pair reads. The original pipeline was this. A later analysis tallied around 82 million unique TCR beta chains across the approximately 670 repertoires, and approximately 11 million of those chains were shared by two or more donors. A nearest-neighbor algorithm error-corrected the raw reads and collapsed the reads into unique sequences, merging closely related sequences to remove PCR and sequencing errors. Alignment of CDR3 sequences to IMGT reference sequences was used to assign V, D and J gene segments. For a sequence to be retained, at least a six-nucleotide match to both a V gene segment and a J gene segment was required. A rearrangement counted as productive if the CDR3 had no stop codons and remained in frame with V and J, and every other rearrangement counted as non-productive. CDR3 was defined according to IMGT convention as the region running from the second conserved V-encoded cysteine to the conserved J-encoded phenylalanine. The earlier analysis of some 540 of the donors excluded any sequence lacking an unambiguous match to a single V gene segment. An earlier analysis of around 600 of the donors classified V segments as functional when productive rearrangements were above 56.7% and as segregating when the standard deviation between donors was above 5%. A statistical classification framework was built to diagnose cytomegalovirus status from the catalog of TCR beta chain sequences. In a later analysis, TCR nucleotide sequences were compared against IMGT/GENE-DB human TR gene sequences so that V and J genes could be assigned. Using the TCRdist pipeline, a later analysis assigned CDR3 sequences along with most-parsimonious VDJ recombination scenarios. In a later analysis, every TCR beta chain was defined by the combination of its CDR3 amino acid sequence and its V-gene family, and reads without a unique V-gene family were dropped. In a later analysis, some 600 highly shared, low-generation-probability nucleotide sequences were removed to address suspected cross-contamination and a sequencing artifact. A later analysis calculated a clonal expansion index for each public chain from normalized within-repertoire ranks of inferred template counts. A later analysis computed generation probabilities with a VDJ recombination model fitted to out-of-frame rearrangements, and checked the results against IGoR. Hypergeometric tests were used in a later analysis to score TCR-TCR, TCR-HLA and TCR-CMV co-occurrence, with a repertoire-size bias correction applied to the TCR pairs. A later analysis estimated false discovery rates by permuting HLA or CMV assignments 20 times. In a later analysis, co-occurring TCRs were grouped using DBSCAN, with TCRdist sequence similarity added in when clustering inside HLA-allele-positive subsets. For co-occurrence clustering, repertoires with fewer than 30,000 or more than 120,000 public chains were excluded, along with five repertoires with anomalous nucleotide sharing. The table was pulled from immuneACCESS by TCRdb, which kept in-frame rearrangements only. Such tables lose some clones; where checked, under half of the loss comes from unresolved V genes, and the rest has no known cause. For V, J and clone size, that table is used; D and trimming come from the DNA. The table kept for this sample lists about 33,000 clones. The ten largest clones add up to 3.5% to 5.5% of the sample.

This specimen belongs to a study of cytomegalovirus exposure and HLA in healthy donors (dated by TCRdb to 2015 to 2018). General notes on the study: According to an earlier analysis of several hundred of the donors, roughly 180 million T cells yielded 90 million to 130 million unique TCR beta sequences and around 300 Gb of sequence data. The study profiled the T cell repertoires of hundreds of subjects by immunosequencing and related them to cytomegalovirus serostatus. To predict cytomegalovirus infection status, the study combined high-throughput TCR immunosequencing, statistical association of individual TCRs with disease status, and machine learning. In an earlier analysis of more than 550 of the donors, high-throughput TCR beta sequencing was used to judge whether each TCR beta V gene segment behaved as functional or pseudogenic. In a later analysis, previously published TCR beta repertoires from 600 to 850 donors were re-analyzed and high-resolution HLA genotyping was added so that TCR occurrence patterns could be studied. On average, 235,054 unique TCR beta nucleotide sequences were sequenced per donor among some 420 genotyped donors of the cohort, with roughly 18% of those sequences being non-productive. In the later analysis, no new phenotypic data were used to find candidate immune exposures; instead, reliance was placed on TCR beta sequences and their occurrence across donors. A later genetic analysis took genome-wide SNP genotypes for about 65% of the 666 donors and used that subset as a discovery cohort. Among the roughly 390 genotyped donors, about 85% belonged to the genetic ancestry cluster associated with self-reported Caucasian donors. In addition to the first cohort of 666 subjects, a separate validation cohort of around 110 different subjects was used. Every discovery cohort repertoire had been produced on one sequencing platform. A few DR-DQ haplotypes were handled as single units for association and clustering because linkage in the cohort was strong. Class I and class II HLA loci were covered by the typing at four-digit resolution. Typing coverage differed by locus: A, B, C, DRB1 and DQB1 were typed in roughly 620-630 donors, DQA1 in approximately 520, DPA1 in around 580, and DPB1 in 472. Donor age, sex, ethnicity and CMV serostatus were compiled together with the repertoire data. Roughly 320 gigabases of sequencing data and roughly 80 million unique TCR sequences made up an early release that covered under 750 HLA-typed donors. The study aimed to test whether signatures of past pathogen exposure could be identified by cataloging public T cell receptors.

The paper as a whole reports these results and caveats: Assigning TCR associations to individual alleles was difficult when HLA alleles, especially DR and DQ, strongly co-occurred. An association between a missense DCLRE1C variant and V-gene and J-gene trimming of TCR beta chains was found in a later genetic analysis and replicated in an independent cohort. This cohort had only TCR beta chains sequenced, and the lack of alpha or paired-chain data limited which features could be detected. Broadly in line with IMGT annotations, most TCR beta V segments showed up in productive rearrangements about 90% or about 30% of the time in an earlier analysis of around 600 of the donors. In vitro tests confirmed that a few of the cytomegalovirus-associated TCR beta chains recognize cytomegalovirus antigens. Because counts were too low, seventeen rarely observed V segments, including chromosome 9 orphons, were left out of the earlier analysis of a few hundred of the donors. Sequencing depth was assumed to be roughly uniform across donors in the presence/absence analyses, though that assumption may not hold. Because some donors lacked HLA typing at each locus, the association tests relied only on the typed subset. Most CMV-associated TCR beta chains appeared to be HLA-restricted in a later analysis, and the HLA associations seemed to be driven largely by CMV exposure. Most TCR sequences were seen in very few donors, while some public TCRs were found in many individuals. Immune exposure information for the cohort was limited to CMV serostatus. Some IMGT-functional V segments, including TRBV6-2 and TRBV6-3, could not be distinguished by the 87-base-pair reads and were therefore excluded. According to a later genetic analysis, donors in an Asian-associated ancestry cluster had fewer N-insertions in productive TCRs than the approximately 670-donor mean. The authors suggested that the approach could potentially be extended to other disease states and immunological phenotypes. Correlated functional status among segregating V segments might be attributable to linkage disequilibrium, but an unknown experimental factor could not be ruled out. The study gave a list of under 200 TCR beta chains associated with cytomegalovirus. Compared with equally common non-associated chains, HLA-associated TCR beta chains in a later analysis were more clonally expanded and had lower generation probabilities. In both the original and validation cohorts, the classifier was reported to diagnose cytomegalovirus status with high specificity and sensitivity. Several of the top co-occurrence clusters appeared to be linked to parvovirus B19, influenza, CMV and Epstein-Barr virus, according to a later analysis. A cluster of highly shared sequence variants was judged likely to represent a technical artifact of the sequencing pipeline. A further reported finding was that TCR beta sequences accurately predicted the HLA-A and HLA-B alleles for most subjects in the first cohort. A later analysis found that TCR association rates varied across HLA loci, with DRB1 alleles showing the most associated TCRs and HLA-C alleles the fewest. A later analysis associated some 17,000 TCR beta sequences with specific HLA alleles at a false discovery rate of 0.05.

The cohort was made up of approximately 700 healthy bone marrow donors. At the time of sampling, every cohort member was nominally healthy, though immune exposures that went unrecorded were likely present. The donor was CMV seropositive and belonged to the group of about 290 seropositive cohort members. A peripheral blood sample was collected from each donor, and TCR beta sequencing was performed on peripheral blood mononuclear cells. The Qiagen DNeasy Blood Extraction Kit was used to extract genomic DNA from the blood cell samples. This TCR came from a woman in her thirties or forties in good health and CMV-seropositive. The sample taken for sequencing was PBMCs. The V and J genes are TRBV28 and TRBJ1-3; TRBD1 is possibly the D segment (5 matching bases). In nucleotide form, the sequence is TGTGCCAGCAGTTTAGGGGGGTTCTCTGGAAACACCATATATTTT. This translates into CASSLGGFSGNTIYF.